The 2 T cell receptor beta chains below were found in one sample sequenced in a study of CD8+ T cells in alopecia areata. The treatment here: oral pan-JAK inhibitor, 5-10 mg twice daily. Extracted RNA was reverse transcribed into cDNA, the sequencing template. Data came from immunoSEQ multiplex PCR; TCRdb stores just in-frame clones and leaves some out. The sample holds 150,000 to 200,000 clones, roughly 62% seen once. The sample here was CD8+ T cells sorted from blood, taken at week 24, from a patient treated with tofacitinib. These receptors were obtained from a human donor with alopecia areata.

The chain's CDR3 is CATLSPQGTGETQYF. The CDR3 bases are TGTGCCACCCTATCCCCGCAGGGGACTGGAGAGACCCAGTACTTC. The chain uses TRBV6-1 and TRBJ2-5, with D perhaps given as TRBD1 or TRBD2 (6 bases each). V lost 10 bases and J lost 4, with 22 bases in between. This CDR3 has 15 amino acids. In germline, CDR1 is MNHNS, CDR2 SASEGT.

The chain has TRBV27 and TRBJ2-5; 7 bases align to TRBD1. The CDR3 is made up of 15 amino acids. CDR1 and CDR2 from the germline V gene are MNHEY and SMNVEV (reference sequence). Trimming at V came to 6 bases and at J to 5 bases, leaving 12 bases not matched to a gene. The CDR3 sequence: CASRTRTGKSETQYF. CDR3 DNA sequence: TGTGCCAGCAGAACCCGGACAGGAAAAAGCGAGACCCAGTACTTC.